This T cell receptor (beta chain) was captured in a study of T cell responses to AZD1222 COVID-19 vaccine. On the study more broadly: Combined were second doses at about 4 or about 12 weeks.

V was pared by 1 base and J by 0 bases, with 7 bases between. Germline V gene data show CDR1 as MGHRA and CDR2 as YSYEKL. CDR3 length: 15 residues. On this clone: Its matching antigen is unknown.

TCRdb's table, derived via immunoSEQ multiplex PCR, lists solely in-frame clones and lacks some. This sample carries 60,000 to 75,000 clones, about 79% of them seen once, and the ten largest clones take around 19%. Study-wide results and limits: Among spike-specific TCRs, nearly half reportedly target unmutated variant regions. Only six or seven AZD1222 recipients tested seropositive at baseline.

This specimen consisted of peripheral blood, obtained on day 0 of AZD1222 vaccination. The rearrangement uses TRBV4-1 and TRBJ1-5, with D unresolved. The sequence came from an adult in good health. This CDR3 is CASSQAVLSNQPQHF. In DNA form, the CDR3 reads TGCGCCAGCAGCCAAGCGGTTCTTAGCAATCAGCCCCAGCATTTT.